Sequencing of this TCR beta chain was carried out in a study of shared clonotypes between healthy human individuals. After removal of 7 bases from V and 3 bases from J, the junction contained 8 bases not matched to a gene. The CDR3 runs 15 residues. Germline V gives CDR1 MDHEN, CDR2 SYDVKM. Assay used: immunoSEQ multiplex PCR; TCRdb lists only in-frame clones, some missing. The sample includes millions of clones, over 90% of them seen just once. Sequencing input: naive CD4+ T cells from PBMCs. The subset is: CD45RA+ positively selected. The origin of this receptor is a young man in good health. Some clones in this sample may be carry-over from other donors' samples. The chain links TRBV28 to TRBJ1-5, with TRBD1 identical over 8 bases. Here the CDR3 DNA reads TGTGCCAGCACCCCCGGGGGACAGGACAATCAGCCCCAGCATTTT. Amino acid sequence: CASTPGGQDNQPQHF.